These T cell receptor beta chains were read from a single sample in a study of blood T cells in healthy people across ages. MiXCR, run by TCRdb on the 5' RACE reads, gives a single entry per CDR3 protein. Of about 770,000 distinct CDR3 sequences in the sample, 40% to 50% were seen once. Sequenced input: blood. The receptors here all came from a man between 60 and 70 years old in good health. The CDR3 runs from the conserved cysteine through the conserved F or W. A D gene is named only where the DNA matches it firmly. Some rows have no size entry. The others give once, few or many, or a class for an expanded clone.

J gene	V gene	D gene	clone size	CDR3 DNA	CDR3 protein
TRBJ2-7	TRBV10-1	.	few	TGCGCCAGCAGTGTGTCCGACAGGAGCTCCTACGAGCAGTACTTC	CASSVSDRSSYEQYF
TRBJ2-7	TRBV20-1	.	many	TGCAGTGCTAGGGCAGGCTACGAGCAGTACTTC	CSARAGYEQYF
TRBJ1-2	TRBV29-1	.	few	TGCAGCGTTGAAGAAGCCAGCACCCACCGCTATGGCTACACCTTC	CSVEEASTHRYGYTF
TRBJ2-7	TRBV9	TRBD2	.	TGTGCCAGCAGCGTAGACGGGGGGGCCTACGAGCAGTACTTC	CASSVDGGAYEQYF
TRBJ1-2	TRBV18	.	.	TGTGCCAGCCTTCGTTCTGGGAACTATGGCTACACCTTC	CASLRSGNYGYTF
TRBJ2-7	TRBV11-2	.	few	TGTGCCAGCAGCTTAGGTGGTTGGGGGGTGACTCTAACCTCCTACGAGCAGTACTTC	CASSLGGWGVTLTSYEQYF
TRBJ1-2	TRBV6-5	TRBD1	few	TGTGCCAGCAGCCGGACAGGGTCTTTAGGCTACACCTTC	CASSRTGSLGYTF
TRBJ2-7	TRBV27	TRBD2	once	TGTGCCAGCAGTTCTCTAGCGGTGCCAATTAAATACGAGCAGTACTTC	CASSSLAVPIKYEQYF
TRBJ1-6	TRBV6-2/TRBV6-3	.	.	TGTGCCAGCAGTTCGTGGGGGGTCTCACCCCTCCACTTT	CASSSWGVSPLHF
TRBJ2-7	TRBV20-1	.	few	TGCAGTGCTAGACCTGTGGACCGCGCCTACGAGCAGTACTTC	CSARPVDRAYEQYF
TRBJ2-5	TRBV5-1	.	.	TGCGCCGGCAGCCAAACTAGAAATCAAGAGACCCAGTACTTC	CAGSQTRNQETQYF
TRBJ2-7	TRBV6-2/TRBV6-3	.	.	TGTGCCAGCAGGGGAGCGACCATGAGCTCCTACGAGCAGTACTTC	CASRGATMSSYEQYF
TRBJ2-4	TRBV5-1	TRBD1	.	TGCGCCAGCAGCTTTACCGGGACAGGGGACCCGCAGTACTTC	CASSFTGTGDPQYF
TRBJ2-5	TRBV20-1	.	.	TGCAGTGCTAGAAACCCAAACGGGGACCAAGAGACCCAGTACTTC	CSARNPNGDQETQYF
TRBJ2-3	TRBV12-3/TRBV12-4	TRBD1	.	TGTGCCAGCAGCCTGGACAGGGGGAGATCAGATACGCAGTATTTT	CASSLDRGRSDTQYF
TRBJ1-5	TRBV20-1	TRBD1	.	TGCAGTGCTAGGGTCCCCGGACAGGGAGTTGGGCGGCCCCAGCATTTT	CSARVPGQGVGRPQHF
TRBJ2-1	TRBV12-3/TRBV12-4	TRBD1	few	TGTGCCAGTACCGGGACAGGGGGGTACAATGAGCAGTTCTTC	CASTGTGGYNEQFF
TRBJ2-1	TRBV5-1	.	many	TGCGCCAGCAGCTCACAGGGTAATGAGCAGTTCTTC	CASSSQGNEQFF
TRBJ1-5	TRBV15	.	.	TGTGCCACCAGTTCGGGATCTAGCAATCAGCCCCAGCATTTT	CATSSGSSNQPQHF
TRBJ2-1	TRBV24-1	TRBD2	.	TGTGCCACCAGTGACGGGACTAGCAGGACCAATGAGCAGTTCTTC	CATSDGTSRTNEQFF
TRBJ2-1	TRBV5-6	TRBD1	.	TGTGCCAGCAGCTTGCCCGGGACAGGGAATTTTGAGCAGTTCTTC	CASSLPGTGNFEQFF
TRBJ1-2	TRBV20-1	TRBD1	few	TGCAGTGCTAGAGCGACAGGGGACTATGGCTACACCTTC	CSARATGDYGYTF
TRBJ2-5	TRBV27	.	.	TGTGCCAGCAGTTTCTACTATCAAGAGACCCAGTACTTC	CASSFYYQETQYF
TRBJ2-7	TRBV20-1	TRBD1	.	TGCAGTGCTAGAGCCCGGGACAGGGTTGACGAGCAGTACTTC	CSARARDRVDEQYF
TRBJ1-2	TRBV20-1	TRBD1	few	TGCAGTGCTAGGACAGGGACTAACTATGGCTACACCTTC	CSARTGTNYGYTF
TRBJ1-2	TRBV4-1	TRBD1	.	TGCGCCAGCAGCCAAGAATATGGGACAGGGGCCTACTATGGCTACACCTTC	CASSQEYGTGAYYGYTF
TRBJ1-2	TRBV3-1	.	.	TGTGCCAGCAGCCAAGATAGACGTGGCTACACCTTC	CASSQDRRGYTF
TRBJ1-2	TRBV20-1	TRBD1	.	TGCAGTGCTAGACCTGAGACAGGGGGCATCTATGGCTACACCTTC	CSARPETGGIYGYTF
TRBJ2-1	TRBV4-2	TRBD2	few	TGTGCCAGCAGCCAGGAGATCCACACTAGCGGGGGGATCTCTGAGCAGTTCTTC	CASSQEIHTSGGISEQFF
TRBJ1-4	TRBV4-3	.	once	TGCGCCAGCAGCCAAGGTGGTTCGGTTGAAAAACTGTTTTTT	CASSQGGSVEKLFF
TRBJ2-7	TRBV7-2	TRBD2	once	TGTGCCAGCAGCTTAGGGACTAGCAGGGCCTACGAGCAGTACTTC	CASSLGTSRAYEQYF
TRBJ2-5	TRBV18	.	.	TGTGCCAGCTCTTTCCCCGACAGGCGCCAAGAGACCCAGTACTTC	CASSFPDRRQETQYF
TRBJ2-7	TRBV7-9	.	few	TGTGCCAGCAGCTCGCGGGACTGGACCTACGAGCAGTACTTC	CASSSRDWTYEQYF
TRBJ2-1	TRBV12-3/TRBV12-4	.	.	TGTGCCAGCAGTGAGACCCGAAATGGATGGGGTTTCTACAATGAGCAGTTCTTC	CASSETRNGWGFYNEQFF
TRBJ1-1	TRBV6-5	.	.	TGTGCCAGGACCCCGGGGAAATACACTGAAGCTTTCTTT	CARTPGKYTEAFF
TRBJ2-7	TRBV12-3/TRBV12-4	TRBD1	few	TGTGCCAGCAGCGCTCGGGACAGGGTAACCGAGCAGTACTTC	CASSARDRVTEQYF
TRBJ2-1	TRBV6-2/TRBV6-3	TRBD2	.	TGTGCCTGTAGTCCGGGGGGGCCCGATGAGCAGTTCTTC	CACSPGGPDEQFF
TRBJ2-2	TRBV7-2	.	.	TGTGCCAGCGGGAAACGGGACTTTGACCTTAGAGTCGGGGAGCTGTTTTTT	CASGKRDFDLRVGELFF
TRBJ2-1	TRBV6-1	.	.	TGTGCCAGCAGTGAATCCCAGGGACTTTACGAGCAGTTCTTC	CASSESQGLYEQFF
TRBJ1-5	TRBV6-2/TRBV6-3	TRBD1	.	TGTGCCAGCAGTCAGAGACAGGGGCGCAATCAGCCCCAGCATTTT	CASSQRQGRNQPQHF
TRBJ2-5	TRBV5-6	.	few	TGTGCCACCCAGGGCTACAATGAGCAGTACTTC	CATQGYNEQYF
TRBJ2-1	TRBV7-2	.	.	TGTGCCAGCAGCTTAGATTCGACGGGCCTATACAATGAGCAGTTCTTC	CASSLDSTGLYNEQFF
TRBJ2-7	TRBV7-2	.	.	TGTGCCAGCAGCTACCGGGACGCTTCCTACGAGCAGTACTTC	CASSYRDASYEQYF
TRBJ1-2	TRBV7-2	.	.	TGTGCCAGCAGCTTAGTGGTAGGGAGCCCTAACTATGGCTACACCTTC	CASSLVVGSPNYGYTF
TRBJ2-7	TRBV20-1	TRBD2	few	TGCAGTGCTTTAGCGGGGGGAGTCTCCTACGAGCAGTACTTC	CSALAGGVSYEQYF
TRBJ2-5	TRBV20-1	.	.	TGCAGTCTTGACAGGCAAGAGACCCAGTACTTC	CSLDRQETQYF
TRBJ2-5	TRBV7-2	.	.	TGTGCCAGCAGCTTAGCTACAGGGCGAGCGGGAGAGACCCAGTACTTC	CASSLATGRAGETQYF
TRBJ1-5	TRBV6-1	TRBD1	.	TGTGCCAGCAGCGAGGGGACAGGGGTTGGATCAGGCAATCAGCCCCAGCATTTT	CASSEGTGVGSGNQPQHF
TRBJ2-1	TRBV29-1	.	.	TGCAGCGTTGAAGGGCTCCGGGACGGGTCCTACAATGAGCAGTTCTTC	CSVEGLRDGSYNEQFF
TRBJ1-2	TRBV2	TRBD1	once	TGTGCCAGCAGTGAAGACAGGGGGTCTTTCTATGGCTACACCTTC	CASSEDRGSFYGYTF
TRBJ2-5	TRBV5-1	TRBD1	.	TGCGCCAGCAGCCCCCGACAGGGGGCTTTTACAGAGACCCAGTACTTC	CASSPRQGAFTETQYF
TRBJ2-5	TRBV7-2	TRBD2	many	TGTGCCAGCAGCCACCTGGGGGGGAAGCAAGAGACCCAGTACTTC	CASSHLGGKQETQYF
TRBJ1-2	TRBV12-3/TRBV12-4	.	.	TGTGCCAGCAGTTTAACCGGAATTGGGGGCTACACCTTC	CASSLTGIGGYTF